Reported below is one T cell receptor (beta chain). Its antigen remains unknown. The data are from a study of cytomegalovirus exposure and HLA in healthy donors. Overall study findings and caveats: Overall, about 160 TCR beta chains were annotated as cytomegalovirus-associated.

Sequenced by immunoSEQ multiplex PCR; TCRdb stores in-frame clones only, minus some. The data contain some 160,000 clones, more than 70% of them singletons. This CDR3 contains 15 residues. The ends were cut back, 8 bases at V and 0 bases at J, with 14 bases in the middle. Germline V gene sequence: CDR1 SGHDN, CDR2 FVKESK. The sequence came from a man aged 18 to 30 in good health and CMV-seronegative. V usage is TRBV14 and J usage is TRBJ2-4, with D maybe TRBD2 (5 bases). The sequencing sample was made of PBMCs. CDR3 protein: CASARDSLAKNIQYF. In DNA form, the CDR3 reads TGTGCCAGCGCTCGGGATTCCTTAGCCAAAAACATTCAGTACTTC.